Reported below is one T cell receptor (beta chain). No antigen is known for it. The entry originates in a study of shared clonotypes between healthy human individuals. Study-level information: The cohort comprised a couple of women and a few men. Their ages spanned 18 to 49 years.

Study results and limitations: Relative to clonotypes present in all four donors, those not shared had lower generation probabilities.

The assay was carried out at the deep level. Here immunoSEQ multiplex PCR was the method, and the copy in TCRdb shows in-frame clones only, minus some. Of approximately 1,500,000 clones in the sample, 95% to 99% are singletons; the top ten hold around 0.45%. V shed 6 bases and J shed 14 bases, with 17 bases lying between them. The CDR3 consists of 12 residues. The germline gives CDR1 WNHNN, CDR2 SYGVQD (reference sequence). Material for sequencing was naive CD4+ T cells sorted from blood. This sample's subset: CD45RA+ positively selected. The chain has TRBV10-1 and TRBJ2-1; perhaps TRBD2 as D (5 bases). The clonotype was recovered from a man younger than 45 in good health. The chain's CDR3 is CASSHEGQEKFF. The DNA for the CDR3 is TGCGCCAGCAGCCACGAGGGTCAGGAAAAGTTCTTC.